This TCR beta chain was retrieved from a study of blood T cell repertoires in COVID-19. About the research overall: Donors in the United States, Italy and Spain gave samples during acute or convalescent COVID-19.

The method was immunoSEQ multiplex PCR; TCRdb's version includes in-frame clones alone and lacks a portion of them. The table has 150,000 to 200,000 clones, roughly nine tenths seen once; the top ten hold about 2.1%. V gave up 4 bases and J gave up 10 bases; unmatched junction bases: 9. CDR1 and CDR2 from the germline V gene are SGHRS and YFSETQ. The CDR3 runs to 13 residues. This chain joins TRBV5-1 and TRBJ2-5, with 8 bases lining up with TRBD2. The sequencing input was peripheral blood. This sequence originates from a man aged 18-30 years who had recovered from COVID-19. For the CDR3, the DNA is TGCGCCAGCAGCAAAGAAGCGGGAGAGGTCCAGTACTTC. Translated, it gives CASSKEAGEVQYF.